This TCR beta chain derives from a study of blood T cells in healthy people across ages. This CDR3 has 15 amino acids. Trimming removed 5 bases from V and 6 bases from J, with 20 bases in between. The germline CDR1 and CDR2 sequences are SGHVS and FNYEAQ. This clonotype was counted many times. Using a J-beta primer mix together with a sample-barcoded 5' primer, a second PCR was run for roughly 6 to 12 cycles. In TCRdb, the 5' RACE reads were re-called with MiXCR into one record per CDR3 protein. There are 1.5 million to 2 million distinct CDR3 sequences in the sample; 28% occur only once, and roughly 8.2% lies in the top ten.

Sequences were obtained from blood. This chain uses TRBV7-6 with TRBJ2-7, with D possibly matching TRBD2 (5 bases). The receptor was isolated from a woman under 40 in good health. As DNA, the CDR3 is TGTGCCAGCAGCCCCCTCGCGGCCGACGAGGGCGAGCAGTACTTC. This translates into CASSPLAADEGEQYF. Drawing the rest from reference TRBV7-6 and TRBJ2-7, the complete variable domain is GAGVSQSPRYKVTKRGQDVALRCDPISGHVSLYWYRQALGQGPEFLTYFNYEAQQDKSGLPNDRFSAERPEGSISTLTIQRTEQRDSAMYRCASSPLAADEGEQYFGPGTRLTVT.